This T cell receptor (beta chain) was retrieved from a study of blood T cell repertoires in COVID-19. Study context: Samples taken during acute and convalescent COVID-19 were collected in the United States, Italy and Spain.

In the original analysis: Reference gene primer amplification gave nucleated cell count estimates. Clones were sequenced by immunoSEQ multiplex PCR, and TCRdb holds only the in-frame ones, with some missing. The V and J calls and clone size come from that table; D and trimming were worked out from the DNA. The sample holds 200,000 to 250,000 clones; 88% are singletons and the top ten take about 1.5%. This TCR came from a young man with active or convalescent COVID-19. Sequenced: peripheral blood.

Written as DNA, the CDR3 is TGTGCCAGCTCACCACCGGGGAGCTCCTACGAGCAGTACTTC. The encoded protein is CASSPPGSSYEQYF. The rearrangement links TRBV18 to TRBJ2-7, with a weak D call TRBD2 (5 bases). The germline V gene encodes CDR1 KGHSH and CDR2 LQKENI. The V end lost 0 bases, the J end lost 0 bases, and 6 bases lay between the germline ends. The CDR3 covers 14 residues. Looking up the rest from reference TRBV18 and TRBJ2-7 gives the full variable domain: NAGVMQNPRHLVRRRGQEARLRCSPMKGHSHVYWYRQLPEEGLKFMVYLQKENIIDESGMPKERFSAEFPKEGPSILRIQQVVRGDSAAYFCASSPPGSSYEQYFGPGTRLTVT.